The clone carrying this T cell receptor (beta chain) was counted only a few times. The data originate from a study of T cell responses to AZD1222 COVID-19 vaccine. The protocol was immunoSEQ multiplex PCR, while the TCRdb copy is restricted to in-frame clones and leaves out a portion. The profile covers 67,000 or so clones, with less than 90% appearing a single time and approximately 9.8% taken by the ten largest. From germline, CDR1 is SGHVS and CDR2 FQNEAQ. V lost 5 bases to trimming and J lost 8 bases; unmatched junction nucleotides: 2. The CDR3 is made up of 12 amino acids. The sequencing here drew on peripheral blood, taken on day 0 of AZD1222 vaccination. The receptor was isolated from an adult in good health. V is TRBV7-8 and J is TRBJ1-2, with 10 bases lining up with TRBD1. CDR3 DNA: TGTGCCAGCAGCGGACAGGGGGAGGGCTACACCTTC. Encoded protein: CASSGQGEGYTF.